Following are 21 T cell receptor beta chains from one sample sequenced in a study of naive and memory T cell subsets. These receptors lack a known antigen. Study results and caveats: Possibly reflecting memory cells re-expressing CD45RA, a few larger clonotypes occurred in naive repertoires, especially CD8.

An equimolar mix of two oligonucleotides served as the beta constant-region primer for TRBC1 and TRBC2. Four rounds of PCR amplified the ligated cDNA using nested alpha and beta constant-region primers plus SP2. TCRdb recomputed calls from the UMI-ligation and nested PCR reads with MiXCR, one row per CDR3 protein. The sample comprises about 100,000 distinct CDR3 sequences, approximately 15% of which are singletons, and 2.5% to 3.5% rests with the top ten. Input material: naive CD8+ T cells from blood. The receptors were sampled from a human donor in good health.

CDR3 sequence reads: CASSWAGDNSPLHF. For the CDR3, the DNA is TGTGCCAGCAGCTGGGCGGGGGATAATTCACCCCTCCACTTT. The chain combines TRBV5-5 with TRBJ1-6, with a tentative D call TRBD1 (5 bases). Between the trimmed V and J ends, which lost 3 bases and 5 bases, there was a span of 9 bases. The CDR3 totals 14 residues. Germline assignment: CDR1 SGHKS and CDR2 YYEKEE (reference sequence).

The CDR3 DNA reads as TGTGCCAGCAGCATAGCGGACGGGTTTAATGAGCAGTTCTTC. Encoded protein: CASSIADGFNEQFF. The V call is TRBV13, the J call TRBJ2-1; tentatively, D is TRBD2 (6 bases). The CDR3 runs to 14 residues. Trimming took off 5 bases at V and 7 bases at J, with 15 bases between the two ends. Germline CDR1 PRHDT, CDR2 FYEKMQ (reference sequence).

This clonotype was observed a handful of times. The gene calls are TRBV5-4 and TRBJ2-7, with 11 nucleotides matching TRBD2. The V gene's germline CDR1 is SGHNT and CDR2 YYREEE (reference sequence). The V and J ends lost 0 bases and 4 bases, in that order; junction bases with no gene match: 6. This CDR3 is 16 amino acids long. The CDR3 coding sequence is TGTGCCAGCAGCTTGGAGGGACTAGCGGAAGTATACGAGCAGTACTTC. Its protein is CASSLEGLAEVYEQYF.

V and J are TRBV20-1 and TRBJ1-5, with 9 bases matching TRBD1. This CDR3 region has 13 residues. Germline V gene data show CDR1 as DFQATT and CDR2 as SNEGSKA (reference sequence). The J segment lost 6 bases and the V segment lost 3 bases, leaving 3 bases of the junction unmatched. DNA for the CDR3: TGCAGTGCTAGTTCGGACAGGGGTCAGCCCCAGCATTTT. Translated, it gives CSASSDRGQPQHF.

The chain uses TRBV9 and TRBJ2-5, with D perhaps TRBD2 (6 bases). CDR3 length: 13 residues. Trimming cost V 0 bases and J 3 bases, with 6 bases left between them. In germline, CDR1 is SGDLS, CDR2 YYNGEE. CDR3 protein: CASSVAGEETQYF. In DNA, the CDR3 is TGTGCCAGCAGCGTAGCGGGGGAAGAGACCCAGTACTTC.

The V gene is TRBV12-3 or TRBV12-4, the J gene TRBJ1-5; 9 bases are shared with TRBD1. This CDR3 is built from 16 residues. J lost 5 bases, V lost 3 bases, and 8 bases had no gene match. The CDR3 sequence: CASSLGPGQGYQPQHF. The CDR3 nucleotides are TGTGCCAGCAGTTTGGGTCCGGGACAGGGCTATCAGCCCCAGCATTTT.

This clonotype was seen a handful of times. The chain is built from TRBV12-3 or TRBV12-4 and TRBJ2-7; 16 bases fit TRBD2. V was clipped by 4 bases and J by 7 bases; unmatched bases: 10. The CDR3 totals 17 residues. CDR3 loop: CASSSSGLAGGPGEQYF. CDR3 DNA sequence: TGTGCCAGCAGTTCATCGGGACTAGCGGGAGGGCCGGGGGAGCAGTACTTC.

The chain combines TRBV7-9 with TRBJ2-3, with D unresolved. Trimming left V 4 bases short and J 4 bases short, with 12 bases between. Germline V gene sequence: CDR1 SEHNR, CDR2 FQNEAQ (reference sequence). The CDR3 loop spans 14 amino acids. CDR3 protein: CASSSASDADTQYF. In DNA, the CDR3 is TGTGCCAGCAGCTCAGCCTCTGACGCAGATACGCAGTATTTT.

This clonotype was picked up a small number of times. V and J are TRBV7-9 and TRBJ2-1; D is possibly TRBD2 (5 bases). V lost 4 bases and J lost 1, with 11 bases in between. The CDR3 length is 15 residues. In germline, CDR1 is SEHNR, CDR2 FQNEAQ (reference sequence). The DNA of the CDR3 is TGTGCCAGCAGCTGGGCTGGGAGTTCCTACAATGAGCAGTTCTTC. Amino acids: CASSWAGSSYNEQFF.

This clonotype showed up just a few times. The chain links TRBV12-3 or TRBV12-4 to TRBJ1-2; D gene ambiguous. V shed 5 bases and J shed 2 bases, with 12 bases lying between them. The CDR3 spans 14 residues. The CDR3 region has the DNA TGTGCCAGCAGTCCCGGGTTCCAAAACTATGGCTACACCTTC. This encodes CASSPGFQNYGYTF.

This clonotype has a handful of counts. This rearrangement joins TRBV9 to TRBJ1-4; D gene unclear. Germline-derived CDR1 and CDR2 are SGDLS and YYNGEE. The CDR3 runs 15 residues. V was clipped by 3 bases and J by 5 bases, with 14 bases between them. The CDR3 bases are TGTGCCAGCAGCGCGGGCGGCTCGGGGAATGAAAAACTGTTTTTT. This sequence encodes CASSAGGSGNEKLFF.

This clonotype showed up many times. The rearrangement joins TRBV4-3 to TRBJ2-1; 7 bases line up with TRBD1. Per germline, CDR1 LGHNA and CDR2 YSLEER. Trimming at V came to 2 bases and at J to 7 bases, leaving 11 bases not matched to a gene. The CDR3 runs 16 residues. In DNA form, the CDR3 reads TGCGCCAGCAGCCAAACCGGACAGGCAAGGGTAAATGAGCAGTTCTTC. This translates into CASSQTGQARVNEQFF.

This clonotype was seen repeatedly, ten times or more. This chain links TRBV30 with TRBJ2-7; D not resolved. This CDR3 is 12 amino acids long. Germline values: CDR1 GTSNPN, CDR2 SVGIG (reference sequence). Trimming shortened V by 2 bases and J by 3 bases, and 8 bases separated the two germline ends. CDR3 nucleotides: TGTGCCTGGAGTTTGGACGGCTACGAGCAGTACTTC. It translates to CAWSLDGYEQYF.

This sequence joins TRBV27 and TRBJ1-5, with a tentative D call TRBD1 (6 bases). Germline V gene data show CDR1 as MNHEY and CDR2 as SMNVEV (reference sequence). The length of the CDR3 is 15 residues. V lost 2 bases and J 5 bases, leaving 13 bases between the germline ends. The CDR3 sequence: CASSLHSGAHQPQHF. In DNA, the CDR3 is TGTGCCAGCAGTTTACATTCGGGGGCCCATCAGCCCCAGCATTTT.

DNA of the CDR3: TGTGCCAGCAGCTTAGGGGGCGTTCCTCTCAATGAGCAGTTCTTC. Translating it yields CASSLGGVPLNEQFF. The J gene is TRBJ2-1, the V gene TRBV7-8; D is perhaps TRBD1 (5 bases). The ends were cut back, 1 base at V and 6 bases at J, with 13 bases in the middle. The CDR3 consists of 15 residues. The germline gives CDR1 SGHVS, CDR2 FQNEAQ.

V gene TRBV4-3 combines with J gene TRBJ1-1; D is undetermined. Germline V gives CDR1 LGHNA, CDR2 YSLEER. V dropped 1 base and J dropped 5 bases, with 8 bases sitting between them. CDR3 length equals 13 residues. The DNA of the CDR3 is TGCGCCAGCAGCCAAGTTGCTGTAACTGAAGCTTTCTTT. It encodes CASSQVAVTEAFF.

This clonotype was picked up a small number of times. V and J are TRBV6-2 or TRBV6-3 and TRBJ2-7; a possible D gene is TRBD2 (5 bases). This CDR3 region has 16 residues. The germline V gene has CDR1 MNHEY and CDR2 SVGEGT. V lost 0 bases to trimming and J lost 2 bases, with 14 bases between them. The CDR3, as DNA: TGTGCCAGCAGTTACTCCCTGGCGGGCGTAACCTACGAGCAGTACTTC. Translating gives CASSYSLAGVTYEQYF.

This chain joins TRBV2 and TRBJ2-5; D tentatively reads TRBD1 or TRBD2 (7 bases each). The CDR3 consists of 15 residues. Germline V gene data show CDR1 as SNHLY and CDR2 as FYNNEI. Between the trimmed V and J ends, which lost 8 bases and 5 bases, there was a span of 21 bases. CDR3 protein: CASLPQGGQGETQYF. CDR3 bases: TGTGCCAGCCTCCCCCAGGGGGGGCAGGGGGAGACCCAGTACTTC.

J is TRBJ1-1 and V is TRBV29-1; D unclear. CDR3 length equals 11 residues. In germline, CDR1 is SQVTM, CDR2 ANQGSEA. The V end lost 7 bases, the J end lost 3 bases, and 9 bases lay between the germline ends. CDR3 protein: CSAVIYTEAFF. DNA of the CDR3: TGCAGCGCGGTGATCTACACTGAAGCTTTCTTT.

The V call is TRBV16, the J call TRBJ1-1; no definite D call. Germline-derived CDR1 and CDR2 are KGHSY and FQNENV. V was shortened by 0 bases and J by 5 bases, with 4 bases between the two germline ends. The CDR3 runs to 12 residues. The CDR3 region has the DNA TGTGCCAGCAGCCAATCTACAACTGAAGCTTTCTTT. This sequence encodes CASSQSTTEAFF.

The V gene is TRBV4-3, the J gene TRBJ1-2; D uncertain. V gave up 4 bases and J gave up 8 bases, with 23 bases separating them. The CDR3 sequence is 16 residues long. Per germline, CDR1 LGHNA and CDR2 YSLEER. The CDR3 spells CASSLMRAVRGAGYTF. The DNA of the CDR3 is TGCGCCAGCAGCCTGATGAGGGCCGTCCGAGGTGCCGGCTACACCTTC.